This T cell receptor beta chain was sequenced for a study of T cell responses to AZD1222 COVID-19 vaccine. Study-wide results and limits: Spike-specific TCR repertoires showed rising breadth and depth after two AZD1222 doses.

In regard to this clone: The target antigen is unknown.

The CDR3 length is 15 residues. Trimming removed 3 bases from V and 4 bases from J; junction bases left unmatched: 8. Germline assignment: CDR1 KGHDR and CDR2 SFDVKD. Assay used: immunoSEQ multiplex PCR; TCRdb lists only in-frame clones, some missing. The table shows some 150,000 clones, with more than 85% occurring only once. The gene calls are TRBV24-1 and TRBJ2-7, with 7 bases aligning to TRBD1. The sequencing used peripheral blood, collected on day 0 of MenACWY control vaccination. The clonotype comes from an adult in good health. The CDR3 nucleotides are TGTGCCACCAGTGATACTCGACAGGGTGCTTACGAGCAGTACTTC. This encodes CATSDTRQGAYEQYF.